This T cell receptor (beta chain) was obtained from a study of blood T cell repertoires in COVID-19. Turning to the study itself: Both acute and convalescent COVID-19 samples were obtained from the United States, Italy and Spain. PBMCs, B-cell-depleted T cells, or T cells were the source of the cDNA or gDNA that made up the material.

CDR1 is SGHDT and CDR2 is YYEEEE in the germline V gene. There are 14 residues in the CDR3. Deletions cut 4 bases from V and 0 bases from J, with 10 bases between. In the original analysis: By means of reference gene primer amplification, nucleated cell counts were estimated. TCRdb's copy holds only in-frame clones and misses some; the assay was immunoSEQ multiplex PCR. D and trimming were read from the DNA, whereas the V and J calls and clone size are those reported in that table. This table has around 40,000 clones, roughly 90% appearing once. The chain couples TRBV5-6 to TRBJ1-1; the D gene is possibly TRBD1 (5 bases). The sequenced sample consisted of peripheral blood. The TCR comes from a man over 45 with active COVID-19. The CDR3 reads CASSPPGLNTEAFF. CDR3 DNA sequence: TGTGCCAGCAGCCCCCCAGGGCTGAACACTGAAGCTTTCTTT.